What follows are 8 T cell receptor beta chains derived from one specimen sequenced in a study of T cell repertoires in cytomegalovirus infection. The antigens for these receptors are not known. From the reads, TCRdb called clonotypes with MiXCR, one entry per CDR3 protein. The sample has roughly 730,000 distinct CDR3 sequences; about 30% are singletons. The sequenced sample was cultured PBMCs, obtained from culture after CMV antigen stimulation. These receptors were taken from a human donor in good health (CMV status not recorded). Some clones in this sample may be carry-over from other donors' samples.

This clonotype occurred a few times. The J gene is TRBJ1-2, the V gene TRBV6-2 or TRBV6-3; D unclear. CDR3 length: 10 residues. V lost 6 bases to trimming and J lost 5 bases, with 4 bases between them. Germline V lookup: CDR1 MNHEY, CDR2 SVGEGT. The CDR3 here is CASSDYGYTF. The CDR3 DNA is TGTGCCAGCAGCGATTATGGCTACACCTTC.

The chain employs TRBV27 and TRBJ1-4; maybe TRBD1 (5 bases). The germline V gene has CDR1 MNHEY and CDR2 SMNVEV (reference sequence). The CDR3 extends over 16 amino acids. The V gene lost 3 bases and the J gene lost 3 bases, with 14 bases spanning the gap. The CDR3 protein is CASSLRGRQANEKLFF. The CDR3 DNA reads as TGTGCCAGCAGTTTGAGGGGCCGTCAGGCTAATGAAAAACTGTTTTTT.

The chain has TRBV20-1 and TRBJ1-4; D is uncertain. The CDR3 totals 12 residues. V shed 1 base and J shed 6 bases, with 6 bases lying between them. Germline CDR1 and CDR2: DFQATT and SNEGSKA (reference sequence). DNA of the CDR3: TGCAGTGCTAGAGGTCGGGATGAAAAACTGTTTTTT. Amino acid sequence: CSARGRDEKLFF.

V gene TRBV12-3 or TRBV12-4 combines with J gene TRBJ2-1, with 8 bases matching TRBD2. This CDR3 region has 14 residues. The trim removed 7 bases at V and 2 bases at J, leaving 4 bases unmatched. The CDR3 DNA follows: TGTGCCAGCACTGGAGCGGGAGCCTACAATGAGCAGTTCTTC. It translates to CASTGAGAYNEQFF.

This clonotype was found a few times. The CDR3 spells CASSSWGNTSAFNEQFF. For the CDR3, the DNA is TGTGCCAGCAGCTCCTGGGGAAATACTAGCGCCTTCAATGAGCAGTTCTTC. This chain uses TRBV7-6 with TRBJ2-1; 7 bases are a match to TRBD2. In germline, CDR1 is SGHVS, CDR2 FNYEAQ. This CDR3 has 17 amino acids. V shed 4 bases and J 6 bases; nucleotides not matched to a gene: 15.

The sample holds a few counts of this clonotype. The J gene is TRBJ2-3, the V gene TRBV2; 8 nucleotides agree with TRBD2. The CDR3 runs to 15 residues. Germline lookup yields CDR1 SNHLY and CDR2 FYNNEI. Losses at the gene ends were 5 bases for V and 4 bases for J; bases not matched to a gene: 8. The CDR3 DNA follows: TGTGCCAGCAGTAGATCGGGACTAGGTCCAGATACGCAGTATTTT. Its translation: CASSRSGLGPDTQYF.

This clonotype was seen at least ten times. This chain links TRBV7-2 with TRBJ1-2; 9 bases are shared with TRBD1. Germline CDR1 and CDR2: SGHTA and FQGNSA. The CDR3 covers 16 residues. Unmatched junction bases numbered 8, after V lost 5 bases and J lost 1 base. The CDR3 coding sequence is TGTGCCAGCAGCCCGGACAGGGGCCAATTTAACTATGGCTACACCTTC. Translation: CASSPDRGQFNYGYTF. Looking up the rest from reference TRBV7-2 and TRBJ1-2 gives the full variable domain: GAGVSQSPSNKVTEKGKDVELRCDPISGHTALYWYRQSLGQGLEFLIYFQGNSAPDKSGLPSDRFSAERTGGSVSTLTIQRTQQEDSAVYLCASSPDRGQFNYGYTFGSGTRLTVV.

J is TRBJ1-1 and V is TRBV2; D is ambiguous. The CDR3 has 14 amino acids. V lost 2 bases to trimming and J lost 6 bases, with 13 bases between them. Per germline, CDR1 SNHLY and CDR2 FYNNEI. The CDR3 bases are TGTGCCAGCAGTGAAAGGCGGACCCGAGCTGAAGCTTTCTTT. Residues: CASSERRTRAEAFF.